These T cell receptor beta chains were read from a single sample in a study of human T cells and chemical hapten exposure. MiXCR, applied by TCRdb to the RACE reads, yields one record per CDR3 protein. Here the sample spans 300,000 to 400,000 distinct CDR3 sequences, approximately 5% being singletons. This specimen consisted of whole blood, obtained in connection with sensitization to the hapten diphenylcyclopropenone (DPC). The origin of the receptors is a woman aged 45-65 years with alopecia areata. Some clones in this sample may be carry-over from other donors' samples. CDR3s include the opening cysteine and the closing phenylalanine or tryptophan. Each record gives: V gene, D gene, CDR3 length, clone size, J gene, CDR3 DNA, CDR3 protein. A D gene is named only where the DNA matches it firmly. Rows give clone size only sometimes, using once, few, many, or a class for an expanded clone.

>TRBV6-7|.|18|.|TRBJ2-3
TGTGCCAGCAGTTACTCCCCTCTAGGACAGCGGAGCACAGATACGCAGTATTTT
CASSYSPLGQRSTDTQYF
>TRBV2|TRBD1|18|many|TRBJ2-7
TGTGCCAGCACTCCCGAGAGGACAGGGCTTACCCGGGCCTACGAGCAGTACTTC
CASTPERTGLTRAYEQYF
>TRBV4-3|.|15|many|TRBJ1-4
TGCGCCAGCAGCCAAGGGAACAGGGTTGCCGGAAAACTGTTTTTT
CASSQGNRVAGKLFF
>TRBV20-1|TRBD2|15|.|TRBJ2-3
TGCAGTGCTAGTATATCGGGAGGACGATCAGATACGCAGTATTTT
CSASISGGRSDTQYF
>TRBV24-1|TRBD1|14|.|TRBJ2-2
TGTGCCACCAGTGTCACAGGGGGAACCGGGGAGCTGTTTTTT
CATSVTGGTGELFF
>TRBV11-2|TRBD2|16|few|TRBJ2-1
TGTGCCAGCAGCTCAATATGGACTAGCGGCTACAATGAGCAGTTCTTC
CASSSIWTSGYNEQFF
>TRBV7-9|.|12|.|TRBJ1-1
TGTGCCAGCAGCTTAGGGCACTCTGAAGCTTTCTTT
CASSLGHSEAFF
>TRBV28|.|14|.|TRBJ1-5
TGTGCCAGCAGTTTAGGTAGGGAGGCTCAGCCCCAGCATTTT
CASSLGREAQPQHF
>TRBV12-3/TRBV12-4|TRBD2|14|many|TRBJ2-7
TGTGCCAGCAACATGGGGGGGGGTTCCTACGAGCAGTACTTC
CASNMGGGSYEQYF
>TRBV3-1|.|14|.|TRBJ1-5
TGTGCCAGCAGCCAAGCCGGGAACAATCAGCCCCAGCATTTT
CASSQAGNNQPQHF
>TRBV9|.|12|many|TRBJ1-6
TGTGCCAGCAGCGTTCCCTCGGGTCCCCTCCACTTT
CASSVPSGPLHF
>TRBV3-1|.|12|.|TRBJ2-7
TGTGCCAGCAGCTCGGGGACTCGCGAGCAGTACTTC
CASSSGTREQYF
>TRBV12-3/TRBV12-4|TRBD1|15|.|TRBJ1-2
TGTGCCAGCAGTTCCGGGACAGGCAGATTATATGGCTACACCTTC
CASSSGTGRLYGYTF
>TRBV24-1|.|14|many|TRBJ2-2
TGTGCCACCGGGGAGACAGGCAACACCGGGGAGCTGTTTTTT
CATGETGNTGELFF
>TRBV18|.|17|few|TRBJ1-5
TGTGCCAGCTCCCTGAAGGGTCCGGGCGGCCCTAATCAGCCCCAGCATTTT
CASSLKGPGGPNQPQHF
>TRBV20-1|.|15|few|TRBJ1-5
TGCAGTGCTAGTAGCGGTACTTGGGGCAATCAGCCCCAGCATTTT
CSASSGTWGNQPQHF
>TRBV28|TRBD2|15|few|TRBJ2-3
TGTGCCAGCAGGGGGAGGAAGGGGAGGGCAGATACGCAGTATTTT
CASRGRKGRADTQYF
>TRBV10-2|TRBD2|17|many|TRBJ2-3
TGCGCCAGCAGTGCACGGCTAGCGGAGAGGTCCACAGATACGCAGTATTTT
CASSARLAERSTDTQYF
>TRBV3-1|TRBD1|16|few|TRBJ1-1
TGTGCCAGCAGCCCCTGGACAGGGGGTATCGGGACTGAAGCTTTCTTT
CASSPWTGGIGTEAFF
>TRBV29-1|.|13|few|TRBJ2-2
TGCAGCGTTGAAGGAGGACACACCGGGGAGCTGTTTTTT
CSVEGGHTGELFF
>TRBV6-2/TRBV6-3|.|15|many|TRBJ2-3
TGTGCCAGCATCGGCGCCGAAACAAGCACAGATACGCAGTATTTT
CASIGAETSTDTQYF